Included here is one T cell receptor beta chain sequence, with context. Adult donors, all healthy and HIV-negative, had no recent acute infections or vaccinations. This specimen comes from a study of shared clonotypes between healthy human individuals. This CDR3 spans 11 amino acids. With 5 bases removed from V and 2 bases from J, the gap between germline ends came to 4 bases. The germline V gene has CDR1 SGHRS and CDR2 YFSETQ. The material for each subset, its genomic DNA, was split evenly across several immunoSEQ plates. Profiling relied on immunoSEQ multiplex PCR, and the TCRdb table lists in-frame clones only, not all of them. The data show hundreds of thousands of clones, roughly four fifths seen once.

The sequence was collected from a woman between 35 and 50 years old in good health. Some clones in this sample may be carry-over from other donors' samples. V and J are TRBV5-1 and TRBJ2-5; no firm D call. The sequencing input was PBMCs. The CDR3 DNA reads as TGCGCCAGCAGAGGTCAAGAGACCCAGTACTTC. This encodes CASRGQETQYF.